Here is one T cell receptor (beta chain) with its context. The antigen remains undetermined. This CDR3 has 15 residues. The germline gives CDR1 MDHEN, CDR2 SYDVKM. V dropped 4 bases and J dropped 6 bases, with 15 bases sitting between them. Vbeta (60) and Jbeta (13) primers were used in the PCR. The assay was immunoSEQ multiplex PCR, and TCRdb's table has in-frame clones only and misses some. The sample lists 120,000 to 150,000 clones, approximately 80% occurring once. These data are taken from a study of cytomegalovirus exposure and HLA in healthy donors. Overall study results and limits: As a later analysis revealed, most CMV-associated TCR beta chains appeared HLA-restricted. A few V segments could not be told apart, such as TRBV6-2 and TRBV6-3, and were left out.

The sample was PBMCs. This TCR derives from a male donor in good health and CMV-seronegative. This chain uses TRBV28 with TRBJ2-2; weak D call: TRBD2 (5 bases). CDR3 coding DNA: TGTGCCAGCAGTTCAGGAGCGGATGGCGCCGGGGAGCTGTTTTTT. Protein sequence: CASSSGADGAGELFF.